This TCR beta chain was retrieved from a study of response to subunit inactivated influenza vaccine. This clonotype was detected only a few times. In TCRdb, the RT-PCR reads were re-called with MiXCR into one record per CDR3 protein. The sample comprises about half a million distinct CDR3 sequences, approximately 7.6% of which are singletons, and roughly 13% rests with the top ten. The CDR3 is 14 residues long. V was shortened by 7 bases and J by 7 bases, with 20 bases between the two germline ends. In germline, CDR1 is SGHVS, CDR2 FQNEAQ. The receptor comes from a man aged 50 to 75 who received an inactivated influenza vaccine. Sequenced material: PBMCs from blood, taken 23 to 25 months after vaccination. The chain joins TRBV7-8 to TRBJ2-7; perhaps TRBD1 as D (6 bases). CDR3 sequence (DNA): TGTGCCAGCACGCTGGGGGCGCGACCAGAAGAGCAGTACTTC. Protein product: CASTLGARPEEQYF.